The sequence of this TCR beta chain was determined in a study of lymphopenia after photon versus proton radiotherapy. The protocol was immunoSEQ multiplex PCR, while the TCRdb copy is restricted to in-frame clones and leaves out a portion. The table lists tens of thousands of clones, about 83% of them singletons. The CDR3 runs 16 residues. Per the germline V gene, CDR1 is LNHDA and CDR2 is SQIVND (reference sequence). J gave up 7 bases and V 5 bases, and 11 bases lay outside the gene matches. Study-level points and caveats: In patients who died, overall survival fell as post-nadir TCR diversity dropped more. Under photons, naive T cells and diversity fell while effector/memory populations rose. Authors raise, but do not show, better survival with proton therapy. Post-nadir diversity loss with photons came from oligoclonal expansion, particularly CD8+ Temra cells.

This clone has a single count. Its antigen is not identified. The chain has TRBV19 and TRBJ1-1, with 12 nucleotides matching TRBD1. This sequence originates from a man between 60 and 70 years old with pancreatic cancer. The sequencing used peripheral blood, collected from a patient treated with proton-based radiotherapy. CDR3 loop: CASSGLGTGGVGEAFF. In DNA form, the CDR3 reads TGTGCCAGTAGTGGGTTAGGGACAGGGGGCGTTGGTGAAGCTTTCTTT.